Ten or more counts support the clone carrying this T cell receptor (beta chain). Its antigen is still unknown. The data stem from a study of spatial heterogeneity in lung cancer. Study findings and constraints: Counts of expanded intratumoral alpha and beta TCRs tracked tumor mutation counts.

Indicated time point: sample taken at primary tumor resection. Samples were obtained from roughly 65 donors, all untreated early-stage non-small cell lung cancer patients. Unsorted whole RNA of tumor, nontumor lung or frozen PBMC was sequenced. The CDR3 consists of 14 residues. The V and J ends lost 5 bases and 1 base, in that order; junction bases with no gene match: 4. Germline V gene data show CDR1 as MDHEN and CDR2 as SYDVKM. TCRdb reprocessed the 5' RACE reads via MiXCR and lists one record per CDR3 protein. The data contain 9,500 to 11,000 distinct CDR3 sequences, approximately 8% of them seen just once; the ten biggest clones take up 22%.

The genes are TRBV28 and TRBJ2-7, with TRBD1 matching over 8 bases. The TCR comes from a female donor with early-stage non-small cell lung cancer. This specimen consisted of lung tumor tissue, obtained at surgery. The CDR3 DNA is TGTGCCAGCAGTGGGACAGGTCAATCCTACGAGCAGTACTTC. Translation gives CASSGTGQSYEQYF.